This T cell receptor (beta chain) was observed in a study of T-cell memory formation after mild COVID-19. Study overall: TCR clusters were largely donor specific.

Of note for this clonotype: Its specificity is unknown.

With 4 bases clipped from V and 13 bases from J, the junction kept 8 bases outside the gene matches. The CDR3 contains 12 residues. Germline CDR1 SGHRS, CDR2 YFSETQ. Using its own MiXCR run on the 5' RACE reads, TCRdb lists one record per CDR3 protein. Seen here are hundreds of thousands of distinct CDR3 sequences, roughly 14% observed once, and the top ten hold about 20%. Points from the study as a whole: Contracting clones from day 15 to 85 had balanced CD4/CD8; later expanders favoured CD4+.

The specimen sequenced was PBMCs or a T cell subset sorted from them (not recorded which). The genes are TRBV5-1 and TRBJ2-3; 8 bases map to TRBD2. The clonotype comes from a man younger than 35 who had mild COVID-19 (a few samples of this study predate the infection). Cell type and time point are not known. CDR3 amino acids: CASSVDGGEKYF. CDR3 in DNA: TGCGCCAGCAGCGTGGACGGGGGGGAAAAGTATTTT.